This T cell receptor (beta chain) was sequenced in a study of cytomegalovirus exposure and HLA in healthy donors. About this clone: Its specificity is not known.

The PCR ran on 60 Vbeta and 13 Jbeta primers. Assay used: immunoSEQ multiplex PCR; TCRdb lists only in-frame clones, some missing. Counted here are about 110,000 clones, over 75% occurring once; the ten biggest clones make up around 4%. Broader study findings: Productive rates of about 90% or about 30% were seen for most TCR beta V segments in an earlier analysis.

The CDR3 consists of 16 residues. Germline V gives CDR1 MRHNA, CDR2 SNTAGT. Losses at the gene ends were 5 bases for V and 8 bases for J; bases not matched to a gene: 14. The specimen was PBMCs. The source of this sequence is a human donor in good health. V gene TRBV6-4 combines with J gene TRBJ2-1; 8 nucleotides align to TRBD2. For the CDR3, the DNA is TGTGCCAGCAGTACCCGGGAGGGACTAGATTTCGATGAGCAGTTCTTC. Residues: CASSTREGLDFDEQFF.